The next 24 T cell receptor beta chains were all read from a single sample in a study of beta chain features in type 1 diabetes. cDNA synthesis used the whole RNA isolate, giving expressed TCRB sequences. Assay used: immunoSEQ multiplex PCR; TCRdb lists only in-frame clones, some missing. The sample has hundreds of thousands of clones, about 10% seen once. Material: naive CD4+ T cells from blood. These receptors all come from a woman aged 18-35 years in good health.

In DNA form, the CDR3 reads TGTGCCAGCAGCCGAGACAGTGGTACTGAAAAACTGTTTTTT. It encodes CASSRDSGTEKLFF. This chain connects TRBV7-2 to TRBJ1-4; the D gene is possibly TRBD1 (5 bases). The CDR3 totals 14 residues. The germline V gene encodes CDR1 SGHTA and CDR2 FQGNSA. Trimming took off 5 bases at V and 7 bases at J, with 14 bases between the two ends.

This chain connects TRBV2 to TRBJ1-1; 8 nucleotides align to TRBD1. V gave up 4 bases and J gave up 6 bases; unmatched junction bases: 4. The germline V gene encodes CDR1 SNHLY and CDR2 FYNNEI. This CDR3 is 13 amino acids long. The chain's CDR3 is CASSGAGQAEAFF. The CDR3 region has the DNA TGTGCCAGCAGTGGGGCGGGACAGGCTGAAGCTTTCTTT.

There are a few counts of this clone. This chain joins TRBV29-1 and TRBJ1-1; TRBD1 agrees at 10 bases. The CDR3 covers 13 residues. Looked up from germline, CDR1 is SQVTM and CDR2 is ANQGSEA. V lost 4 bases, J lost 3 bases, and 2 bases stayed unmatched. CDR3 loop: CSVGDRGYTEAFF. As DNA, the CDR3 is TGCAGCGTTGGGGACAGGGGATACACTGAAGCTTTCTTT. The full variable domain, with the rest looked up from reference TRBV29-1 and TRBJ1-1, is SAVISQKPSRDICQRGTSLTIQCQVDSQVTMMFWYRQQPGQSLTLIATANQGSEATYESGFVIDKFPISRPNLTFSTLTVSNMSPEDSSIYLCSVGDRGYTEAFFGQGTRLTVV.

The J gene is TRBJ2-5, the V gene TRBV5-1; D might be TRBD2 (5 bases). Trimming stripped 3 bases from V and 5 bases from J, with 11 bases between. The CDR3 runs to 13 residues. Germline lookup yields CDR1 SGHRS and CDR2 YFSETQ. CDR3 coding DNA: TGCGCCAGCAGCTGGCGGGTGTTGGAGACCCAGTACTTC. Translated: CASSWRVLETQYF.

The chain uses TRBV9 and TRBJ2-7; the D is unclear. Germline values: CDR1 SGDLS, CDR2 YYNGEE. V was shortened by 0 bases and J by 0 bases, with 7 bases between the two germline ends. This CDR3 comprises 14 residues. The CDR3, as DNA: TGTGCCAGCAGCGTAGATACGTACTCCTACGAGCAGTACTTC. This translates into CASSVDTYSYEQYF.

This chain uses TRBV5-4 with TRBJ2-5; the match to TRBD2 covers 12 bases. The V gene end was trimmed by 0 bases and the J gene end by 7 bases; junction bases not matched to a gene: 13. Germline loops: CDR1 SGHNT, CDR2 YYREEE (reference sequence). CDR3 length: 18 residues. CDR3 sequence (DNA): TGTGCCAGCAGCTTGGCTCTAGCGGGGGGGCCAAGGGGAGTGACCCAGTACTTC. This encodes CASSLALAGGPRGVTQYF.

This clone was picked up a small number of times. In the same sample, other DNA sequences code for this CDR3. CDR3 nucleotide sequence: TGTGCCACCCTGGGGCGGCACCGCGGGGGCCGGACCTACGAGCAGTACGTC. It specifies CATLGRHRGGRTYEQYV. The V call is TRBV15, the J call TRBJ2-7; maybe TRBD2 (7 bases). Looked up from germline, CDR1 is LNHNV and CDR2 is YYDKDF (reference sequence). The CDR3 extends over 17 amino acids. Trimming removed 8 bases from V and 2 bases from J, with 25 bases in between.

The chain employs TRBV2 and TRBJ1-1; D remains unclear. The V gene lost 2 bases and the J gene lost 6 bases, with 16 bases spanning the gap. The CDR3 has 15 amino acids. Germline V gene sequence: CDR1 SNHLY, CDR2 FYNNEI. The CDR3 DNA is TGTGCCAGCAGTGAAAAGCGTAGGGCAATAGCTGAAGCTTTCTTT. Residues: CASSEKRRAIAEAFF.

The J gene is TRBJ2-3, the V gene TRBV7-2; TRBD2 matches at 8 bases. The CDR3 is 17 residues long. Per germline, CDR1 SGHTA and CDR2 FQGNSA. The V gene end was trimmed by 5 bases and the J gene end by 2 bases; junction bases not matched to a gene: 12. CDR3 sequence: CASSLNGLAGHTDTQYF. The CDR3 region has the DNA TGTGCCAGCAGCCTTAACGGCCTAGCGGGCCACACAGATACGCAGTATTTT.

The V and J genes are TRBV7-2 and TRBJ1-1; D is uncertain. The ends were cut back, 3 bases at V and 7 bases at J, with 9 bases in the middle. From germline, CDR1 is SGHTA and CDR2 FQGNSA. The CDR3 has 12 residues. The CDR3 bases are TGTGCCAGCAGCTTCATGGACGGTGAAGCTTTCTTT. The encoded protein is CASSFMDGEAFF.

This clone appeared a few times. The identical CDR3 is also encoded by other nucleotide sequences in the sample. The chain employs TRBV5-1 and TRBJ2-3, with unresolved D. CDR3 length equals 13 residues. Between the trimmed V and J ends, which lost 4 bases and 0 bases, there was a span of 6 bases. CDR1 and CDR2 (germline): SGHRS, YFSETQ. This CDR3 reads CASSLGSTDTQYF. The CDR3 DNA is TGCGCCAGCAGCCTAGGAAGCACAGATACGCAGTATTTT.

This sequence joins TRBV9 and TRBJ1-3; D perhaps matches TRBD1 (6 bases). Germline values: CDR1 SGDLS, CDR2 YYNGEE. The CDR3 has 16 residues. V was cut by 0 bases and J by 1 base, with 11 bases left in between. For the CDR3, the DNA is TGTGCCAGCAGCGTAGCTTCACAGGGATCTGGAAACACCATATATTTT. Its translation: CASSVASQGSGNTIYF.

This clone was observed a handful of times. The same CDR3 is also encoded by other DNA sequences in this sample. This chain connects TRBV25-1 to TRBJ2-3; D not certain. The CDR3 contains 12 residues. With 3 bases removed from V and 0 bases from J, the gap between germline ends came to 1 base. Per germline, CDR1 MGHDK and CDR2 SYGVNS. CDR3 nucleotides: TGTGCCAGCAGTGAGAGCACAGATACGCAGTATTTT. It encodes CASSESTDTQYF. The entire variable domain, with the rest obtained from reference TRBV25-1 and TRBJ2-3, is as follows: EADIYQTPRYLVIGTGKKITLECSQTMGHDKMYWYQQDPGMELHLIHYSYGVNSTEKGDLSSESTVSRIRTEHFPLTLESARPSHTSQYLCASSESTDTQYFGPGTRLTVL.

The rearrangement links TRBV30 to TRBJ2-1; D is tentatively TRBD1 or TRBD2 (5 bases each). Looked up from germline, CDR1 is GTSNPN and CDR2 is SVGIG (reference sequence). The V gene lost 4 bases and the J gene lost 6 bases, with 19 bases spanning the gap. The CDR3 is made up of 15 amino acids. This CDR3 reads CAWKSVGERGNEQFF. The CDR3 DNA is TGTGCCTGGAAGTCTGTGGGAGAAAGGGGCAATGAGCAGTTCTTC.

The gene calls are TRBV6-5 and TRBJ1-6; 9 nucleotides align to TRBD1. Germline V gene sequence: CDR1 MNHEY, CDR2 SVGAGI. The CDR3 consists of 16 residues. V gave up 4 bases and J gave up 5 bases; unmatched junction bases: 6. CDR3 protein: CASSSARQGDNSPLHF. CDR3 sequence (DNA): TGTGCCAGCAGTTCCGCCAGACAGGGGGATAATTCACCCCTCCACTTT.

This clone was detected a few times. The CDR3: CASSDGARGSNEQFF. CDR3 coding DNA: TGTGCCAGCAGTGATGGCGCCCGGGGTTCCAATGAGCAGTTCTTC. The V and J genes are TRBV25-1 and TRBJ2-1; possible D gene TRBD2, 5 bases. The CDR3 is made up of 15 amino acids. Germline assignment: CDR1 MGHDK and CDR2 SYGVNS. The germline V and J ends were trimmed by 3 bases and 6 bases, with 15 bases remaining between them.

J is TRBJ2-5 and V is TRBV18; D tentatively fits TRBD1 or TRBD2 (5 bases each). Germline V gene data show CDR1 as KGHSH and CDR2 as LQKENI. V was shortened by 5 bases and J by 1 base, with 11 bases between the two germline ends. This CDR3 has 14 residues. The CDR3 DNA sequence: TGTGCCAGCTCAGACCGGGACGGCCAAGAGACCCAGTACTTC. Translation gives CASSDRDGQETQYF.

This clone occurred a few times. The rearrangement links TRBV28 to TRBJ2-5; 7 bases agree with TRBD2. This CDR3 is 17 amino acids long. CDR1 MDHEN and CDR2 SYDVKM come from the germline V gene. After removal of 2 bases from V and 0 bases from J, the junction contained 9 bases not matched to a gene. CDR3 DNA sequence: TGTGCCAGCAGTTTACCCCTGTTGGGGAGGGACCAAGAGACCCAGTACTTC. It is translated as CASSLPLLGRDQETQYF.

This clone was counted between two and nine times. The gene calls are TRBV20-1 and TRBJ2-6; 8 bases fit TRBD1. Trimming removed 6 bases from V and 10 bases from J; junction bases left unmatched: 2. Germline-derived CDR1 and CDR2 are DFQATT and SNEGSKA (reference sequence). There are 11 residues in the CDR3. The CDR3 loop is CSARTGNVLTF. The CDR3 DNA reads as TGCAGTGCCCGGACAGGGAACGTCCTGACTTTC.

This clone was observed a few times. The chain recombines TRBV9 with TRBJ2-3, with 14 positions matching TRBD2. The trim removed 4 bases at V and 0 bases at J, leaving 19 bases unmatched. This CDR3 is built from 22 residues. Germline values: CDR1 SGDLS, CDR2 YYNGEE. This chain's CDR3 is CASSPKGRGGTSGRKSTDTQYF. CDR3 sequence (DNA): TGTGCCAGCAGCCCCAAAGGAAGGGGTGGGACTAGCGGGAGAAAAAGCACAGATACGCAGTATTTT.

This CDR3 is CSVDAGQGATDTQYF. CDR3 DNA sequence: TGCAGCGTTGATGCGGGACAGGGCGCCACAGATACGCAGTATTTT. The rearrangement joins TRBV29-1 to TRBJ2-3; TRBD1 agrees at 9 bases. CDR1 is SQVTM, CDR2 ANQGSEA, per germline. Unmatched junction bases numbered 6, after V lost 3 bases and J lost 2 bases. The CDR3 consists of 15 residues.

This clone was seen more than once but under ten times. This chain joins TRBV29-1 and TRBJ2-5; 7 nucleotides agree with TRBD1. This CDR3 comprises 14 residues. Germline CDR1 SQVTM, CDR2 ANQGSEA. The V segment lost 0 bases and the J segment 2 bases; nucleotides outside the gene matches: 3. The CDR3 sequence is CSVEEGTVQETQYF. CDR3 DNA sequence: TGCAGCGTTGAAGAGGGGACAGTACAAGAGACCCAGTACTTC.

This sequence joins TRBV5-1 and TRBJ1-4; D is uncertain. V lost 4 bases and J 3 bases, leaving 7 bases between the germline ends. CDR1 is SGHRS, CDR2 YFSETQ, per germline. This CDR3 comprises 13 residues. The CDR3 loop reads CASSQGPNEKLFF. For the CDR3, the DNA is TGCGCCAGCAGCCAAGGACCTAATGAAAAACTGTTTTTT.

There are a few counts of this clone. The rearrangement uses TRBV4-1 and TRBJ2-7; possibly TRBD1 for D (5 bases). Germline V gene sequence: CDR1 MGHRA, CDR2 YSYEKL. The CDR3 contains 16 residues. Trimming cost V 3 bases and J 3 bases, with 18 bases left between them. DNA of the CDR3: TGCGCCAGCAGCCACGGATCGACAGACGATATCTACGAGCAGTACTTC. This translates into CASSHGSTDDIYEQYF.